This note documents a single T cell receptor beta chain sequence. Its antigen remains unknown. The record originates from a study of glioma-infiltrating T cells after dendritic cell vaccination. Looking at the study overall: Autologous tumor lysate-pulsed dendritic cell vaccination was given between about 2002 and 2012.

Notes on the study in general: Complete blood and tumor specimen sets were limited to few patients.

The repertoire was sequenced with immunoSEQ multiplex PCR; TCRdb's copy has only in-frame clones and lacks some. This sample carries about 92,000 clones, approximately 90% of them seen once, and the ten largest clones take approximately 15%. The sequence came from a human donor with glioblastoma. This specimen consisted of blood, obtained before dendritic cell vaccination.

The CDR3 DNA follows: TGTGCCAGCAGCCCAAGGGAGGGGGGGGCAGATACGCAGTATTTT. Protein sequence: CASSPREGGADTQYF. The chain is built from TRBV7-2 and TRBJ2-3, with D possibly TRBD2 on 7 matching bases. The germline V and J ends were trimmed by 5 bases and 4 bases, with 16 bases remaining between them. Per germline, CDR1 SGHTA and CDR2 FQGNSA. There are 15 residues in the CDR3.